The following is a T cell receptor beta chain sequence with its context. Original methodology: Amplified reference gene primers provided the basis for estimating nucleated cell counts. Data came from immunoSEQ multiplex PCR; TCRdb stores just in-frame clones and leaves some out. Clonal size and the V and J genes are those of that table, whereas D and trimming came from the DNA. Seen here are about 140,000 clones, about 79% observed once, and the top ten hold under 6%. The sample belongs to a study of blood T cell repertoires in COVID-19. Study summary: Some COVID-19 samples were acute and others convalescent; all came from the United States, Italy and Spain. The analysed material was cDNA or gDNA that came from T cells, B-cell-depleted T cells, or PBMCs.

This CDR3 contains 14 residues. The ends were cut back, 0 bases at V and 0 bases at J, with 4 bases in the middle. CDR1 is SGHRS and CDR2 is YFSETQ in the germline V gene. This chain connects TRBV5-1 to TRBJ1-3, with D unclear. The TCR originated in a woman of 80 years or more with active or convalescent COVID-19. Sequencing input: peripheral blood. CDR3 region: CASSLAGSGNTIYF. The CDR3 coding sequence is TGCGCCAGCAGCTTGGCCGGCTCTGGAAACACCATATATTTT.